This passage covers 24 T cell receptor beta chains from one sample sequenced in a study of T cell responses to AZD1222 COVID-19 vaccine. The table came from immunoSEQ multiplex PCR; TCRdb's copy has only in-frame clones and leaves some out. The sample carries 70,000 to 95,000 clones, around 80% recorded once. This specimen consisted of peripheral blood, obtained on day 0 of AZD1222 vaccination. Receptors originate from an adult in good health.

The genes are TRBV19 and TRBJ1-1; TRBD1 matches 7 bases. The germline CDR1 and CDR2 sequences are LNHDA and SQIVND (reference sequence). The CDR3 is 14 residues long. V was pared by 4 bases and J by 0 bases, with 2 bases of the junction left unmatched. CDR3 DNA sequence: TGTGCCAGTAGTAGGGGACAGCTGAACACTGAAGCTTTCTTT. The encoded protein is CASSRGQLNTEAFF.

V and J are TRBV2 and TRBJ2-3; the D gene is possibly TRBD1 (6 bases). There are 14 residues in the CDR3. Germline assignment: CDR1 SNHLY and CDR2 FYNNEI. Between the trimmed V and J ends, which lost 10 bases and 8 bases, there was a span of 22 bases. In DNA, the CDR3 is TGTGCCACCCGAAGGGACATCTCGGCGGGTACGCAGTATTTT. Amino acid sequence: CATRRDISAGTQYF.

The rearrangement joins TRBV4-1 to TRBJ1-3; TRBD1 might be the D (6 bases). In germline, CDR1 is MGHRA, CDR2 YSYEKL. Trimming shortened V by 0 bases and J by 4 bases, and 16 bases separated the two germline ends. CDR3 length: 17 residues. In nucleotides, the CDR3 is TGCGCCAGCAGCCAAGATCGGCAGGGGCTCTTCGGAAACACCATATATTTT. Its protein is CASSQDRQGLFGNTIYF.

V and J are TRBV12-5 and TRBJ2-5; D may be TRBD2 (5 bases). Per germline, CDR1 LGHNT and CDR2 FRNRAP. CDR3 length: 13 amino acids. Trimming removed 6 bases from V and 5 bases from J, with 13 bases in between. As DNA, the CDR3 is TGTGCTAGTGGCCGAGGGCCAGGCGAGACCCAGTACTTC. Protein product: CASGRGPGETQYF.

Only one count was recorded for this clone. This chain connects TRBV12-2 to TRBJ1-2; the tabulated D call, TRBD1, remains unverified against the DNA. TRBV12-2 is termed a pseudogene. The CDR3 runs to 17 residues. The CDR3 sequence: CASCFVNRDRAYYGYTF. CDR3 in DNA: TGTGCAAGTTGCTTTGTCAATAGAGACAGAGCTTACTATGGCTACACCTTC.

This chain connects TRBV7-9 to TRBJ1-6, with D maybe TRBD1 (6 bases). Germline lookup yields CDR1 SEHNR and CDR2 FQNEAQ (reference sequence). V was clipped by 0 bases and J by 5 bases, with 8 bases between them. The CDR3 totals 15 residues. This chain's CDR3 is CASSLAQGNNSPLHF. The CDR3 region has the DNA TGTGCCAGCAGCTTAGCCCAGGGGAATAATTCACCCCTCCACTTT.

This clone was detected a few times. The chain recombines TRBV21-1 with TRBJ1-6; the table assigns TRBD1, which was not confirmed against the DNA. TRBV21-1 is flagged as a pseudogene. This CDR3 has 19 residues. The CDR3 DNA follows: TGTGCCAGCAGGGGGGTAGGGACACCTACCCGCTCCTATAATTCACCCCTCCACTTT. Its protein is CASRGVGTPTRSYNSPLHF.

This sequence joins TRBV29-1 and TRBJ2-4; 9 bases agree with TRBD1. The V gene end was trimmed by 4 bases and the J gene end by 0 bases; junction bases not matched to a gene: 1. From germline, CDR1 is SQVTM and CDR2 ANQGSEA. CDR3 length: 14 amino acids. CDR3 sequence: CSVGDRVAKNIQYF. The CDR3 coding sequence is TGCAGCGTTGGGGACAGGGTAGCCAAAAACATTCAGTACTTC.

In DNA form, the CDR3 reads TGTGCTAGTGGTTTGGGAAGCGGGGGCTACACCTTC. Protein product: CASGLGSGGYTF. The V and J genes are TRBV12-5 and TRBJ1-2; D gene ambiguous. V dropped 1 base and J dropped 8 bases, with 8 bases sitting between them. This CDR3 spans 12 amino acids. Germline CDR1 reads LGHNT; CDR2 reads FRNRAP.

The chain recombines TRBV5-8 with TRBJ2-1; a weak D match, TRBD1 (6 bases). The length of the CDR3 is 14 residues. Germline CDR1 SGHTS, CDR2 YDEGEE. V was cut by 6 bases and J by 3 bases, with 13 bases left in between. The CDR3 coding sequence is TGTGCCAGCATGCGGCAGGGGCTCTACAATGAGCAGTTCTTC. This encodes CASMRQGLYNEQFF.

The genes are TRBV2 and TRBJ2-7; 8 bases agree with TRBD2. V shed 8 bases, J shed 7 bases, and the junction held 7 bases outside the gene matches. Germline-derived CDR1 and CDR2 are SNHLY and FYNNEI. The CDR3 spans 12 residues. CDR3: CASAWTSREQYF. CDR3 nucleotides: TGTGCCAGCGCCTGGACTAGCCGGGAGCAGTACTTC.

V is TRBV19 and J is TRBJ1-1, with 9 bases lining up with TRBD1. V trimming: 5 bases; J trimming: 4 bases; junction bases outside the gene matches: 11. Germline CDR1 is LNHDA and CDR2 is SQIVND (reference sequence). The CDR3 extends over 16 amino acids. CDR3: CASSSIVTGGGTEAFF. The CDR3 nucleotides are TGTGCCAGTAGTTCCATAGTCACAGGGGGCGGCACTGAAGCTTTCTTT.

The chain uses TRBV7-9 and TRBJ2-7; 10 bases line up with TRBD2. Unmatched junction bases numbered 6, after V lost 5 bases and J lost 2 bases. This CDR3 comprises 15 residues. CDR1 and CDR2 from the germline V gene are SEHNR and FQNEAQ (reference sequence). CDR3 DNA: TGTGCCAGCAGCCCCCGGACTAGCGGCGCCTACGAGCAGTACTTC. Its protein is CASSPRTSGAYEQYF.

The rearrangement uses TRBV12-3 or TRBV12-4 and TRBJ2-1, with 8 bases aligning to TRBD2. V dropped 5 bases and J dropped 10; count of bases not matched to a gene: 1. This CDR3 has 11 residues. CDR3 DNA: TGTGCCAGCAGTCAGCGGGGGGAGCAGTTCTTC. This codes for CASSQRGEQFF.

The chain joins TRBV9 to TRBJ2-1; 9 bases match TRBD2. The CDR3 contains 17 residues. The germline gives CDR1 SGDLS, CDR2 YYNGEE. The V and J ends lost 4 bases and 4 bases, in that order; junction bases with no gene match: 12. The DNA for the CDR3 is TGTGCCAGCAGCTCTCGGAGGATGGCGGGGGGGTACAATGAGCAGTTCTTC. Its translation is CASSSRRMAGGYNEQFF.

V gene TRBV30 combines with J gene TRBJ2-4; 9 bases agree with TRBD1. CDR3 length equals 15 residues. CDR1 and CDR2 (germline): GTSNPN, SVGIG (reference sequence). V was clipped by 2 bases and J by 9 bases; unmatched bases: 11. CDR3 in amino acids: CAWSFTGTGNGIQYF. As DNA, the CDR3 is TGTGCCTGGAGTTTTACCGGGACAGGGAACGGCATTCAGTACTTC.

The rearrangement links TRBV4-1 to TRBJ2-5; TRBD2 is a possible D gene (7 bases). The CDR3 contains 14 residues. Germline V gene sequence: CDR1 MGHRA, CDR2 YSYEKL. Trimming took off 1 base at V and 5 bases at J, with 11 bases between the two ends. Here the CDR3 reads CASSQGGGAETQYF. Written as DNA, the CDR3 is TGCGCCAGCAGCCAAGGGGGGGGCGCCGAGACCCAGTACTTC.

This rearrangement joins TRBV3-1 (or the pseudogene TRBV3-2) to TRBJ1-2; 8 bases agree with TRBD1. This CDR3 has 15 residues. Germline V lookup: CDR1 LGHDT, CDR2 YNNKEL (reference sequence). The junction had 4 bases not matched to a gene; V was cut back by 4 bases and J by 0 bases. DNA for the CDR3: TGTGCCAGCAGCCCGGGACAGGCAGCTAACTATGGCTACACCTTC. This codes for CASSPGQAANYGYTF.

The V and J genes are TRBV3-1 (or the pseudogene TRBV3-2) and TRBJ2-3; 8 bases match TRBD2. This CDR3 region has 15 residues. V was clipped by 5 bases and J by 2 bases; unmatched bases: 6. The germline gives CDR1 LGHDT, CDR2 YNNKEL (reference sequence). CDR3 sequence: CASSVSGRPTDTQYF. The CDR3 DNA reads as TGTGCCAGCAGCGTCAGCGGGAGACCCACAGATACGCAGTATTTT.

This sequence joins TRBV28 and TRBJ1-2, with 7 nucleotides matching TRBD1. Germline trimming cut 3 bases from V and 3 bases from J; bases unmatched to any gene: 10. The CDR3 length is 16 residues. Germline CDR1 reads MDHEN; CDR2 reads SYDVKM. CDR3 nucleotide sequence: TGTGCCAGCAGTTTTCATCTTACCGGGACAGACTATGGCTACACCTTC. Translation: CASSFHLTGTDYGYTF.

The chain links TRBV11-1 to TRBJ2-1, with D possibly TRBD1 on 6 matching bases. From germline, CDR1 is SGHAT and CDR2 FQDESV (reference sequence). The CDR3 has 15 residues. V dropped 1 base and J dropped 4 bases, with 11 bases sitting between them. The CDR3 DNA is TGTGCCAGCAGCTTAGAACAGGGCAAATACAATGAGCAGTTCTTC. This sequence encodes CASSLEQGKYNEQFF.

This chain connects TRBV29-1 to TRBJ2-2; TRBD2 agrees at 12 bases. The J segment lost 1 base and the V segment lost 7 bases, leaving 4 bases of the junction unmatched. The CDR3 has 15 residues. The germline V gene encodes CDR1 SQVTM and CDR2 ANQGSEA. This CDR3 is CSARLAGENTGELFF. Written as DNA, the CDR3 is TGCAGCGCTCGACTAGCGGGGGAGAACACCGGGGAGCTGTTTTTT.

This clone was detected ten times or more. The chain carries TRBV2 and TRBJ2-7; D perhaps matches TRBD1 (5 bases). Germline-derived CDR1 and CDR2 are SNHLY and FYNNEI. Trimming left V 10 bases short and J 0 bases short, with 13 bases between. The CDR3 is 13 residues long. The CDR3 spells CATTGTDSYEQYF. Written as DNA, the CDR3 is TGTGCCACTACAGGTACCGACTCCTACGAGCAGTACTTC.

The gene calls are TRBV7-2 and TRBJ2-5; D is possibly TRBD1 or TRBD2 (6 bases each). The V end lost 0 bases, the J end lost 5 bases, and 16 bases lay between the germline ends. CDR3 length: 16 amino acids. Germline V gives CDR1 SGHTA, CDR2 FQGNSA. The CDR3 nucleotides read TGTGCCAGCAGCTTAGCGGGCAGCGGAGGGGGGGAGACCCAGTACTTC. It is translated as CASSLAGSGGGETQYF. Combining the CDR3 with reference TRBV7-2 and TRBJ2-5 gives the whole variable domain GAGVSQSPSNKVTEKGKDVELRCDPISGHTALYWYRQSLGQGLEFLIYFQGNSAPDKSGLPSDRFSAERTGGSVSTLTIQRTQQEDSAVYLCASSLAGSGGGETQYFGPGTRLLVL.